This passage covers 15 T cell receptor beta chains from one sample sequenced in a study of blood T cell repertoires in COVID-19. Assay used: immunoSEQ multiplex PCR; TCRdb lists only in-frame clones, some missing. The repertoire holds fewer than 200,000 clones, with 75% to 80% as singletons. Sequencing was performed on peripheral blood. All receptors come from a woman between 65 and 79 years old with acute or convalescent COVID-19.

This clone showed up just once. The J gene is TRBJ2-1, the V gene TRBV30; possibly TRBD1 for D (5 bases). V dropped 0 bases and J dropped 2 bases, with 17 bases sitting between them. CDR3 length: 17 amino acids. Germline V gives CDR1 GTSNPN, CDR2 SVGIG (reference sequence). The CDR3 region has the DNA TGTGCCTGGAGTGTACCCCCCCCCAGGGCCCCCTACAATGAGCAGTTCTTC. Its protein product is CAWSVPPPRAPYNEQFF.

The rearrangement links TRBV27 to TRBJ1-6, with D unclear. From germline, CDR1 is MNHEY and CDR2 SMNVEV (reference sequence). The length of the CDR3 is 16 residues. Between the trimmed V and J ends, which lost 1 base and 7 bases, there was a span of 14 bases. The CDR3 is CASSLLAGASNSPLHF. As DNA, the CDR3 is TGTGCCAGCAGTTTATTAGCGGGAGCCTCCAATTCACCCCTCCACTTT.

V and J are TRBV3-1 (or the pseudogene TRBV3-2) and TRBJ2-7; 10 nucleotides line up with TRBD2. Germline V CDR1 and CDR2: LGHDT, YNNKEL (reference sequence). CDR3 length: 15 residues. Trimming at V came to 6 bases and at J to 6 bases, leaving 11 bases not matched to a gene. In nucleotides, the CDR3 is TGTGCCAGCAGTCCAAGCGGGAGGGCGATCTTCGAGCAGTACTTC. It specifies CASSPSGRAIFEQYF.

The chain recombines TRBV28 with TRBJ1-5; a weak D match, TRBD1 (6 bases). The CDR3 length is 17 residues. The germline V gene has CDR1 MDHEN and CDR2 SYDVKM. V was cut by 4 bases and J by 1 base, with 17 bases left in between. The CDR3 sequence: CASSSLGGARSNQPQHF. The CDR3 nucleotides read TGTGCCAGCAGTTCTCTAGGGGGGGCCCGGAGCAATCAGCCCCAGCATTTT.

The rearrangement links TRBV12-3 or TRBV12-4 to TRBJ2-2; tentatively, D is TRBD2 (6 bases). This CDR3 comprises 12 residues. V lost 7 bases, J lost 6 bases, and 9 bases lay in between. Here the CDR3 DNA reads TGTGCCAGCACCCCGGGGGCCGGGGAGCTGTTTTTT. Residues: CASTPGAGELFF.

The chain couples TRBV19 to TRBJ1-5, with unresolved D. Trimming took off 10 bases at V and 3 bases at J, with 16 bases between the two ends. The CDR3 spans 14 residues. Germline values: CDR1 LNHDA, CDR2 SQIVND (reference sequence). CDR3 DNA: TGTGCCACTAACGGGAAGGGTACCAATCAGCCCCAGCATTTT. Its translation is CATNGKGTNQPQHF.

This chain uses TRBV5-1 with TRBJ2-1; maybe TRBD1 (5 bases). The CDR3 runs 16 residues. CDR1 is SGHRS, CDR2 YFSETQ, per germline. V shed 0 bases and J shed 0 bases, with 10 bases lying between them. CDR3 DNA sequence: TGCGCCAGCAGCTTGGAACAGGCAAGCTCCTACAATGAGCAGTTCTTC. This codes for CASSLEQASSYNEQFF.

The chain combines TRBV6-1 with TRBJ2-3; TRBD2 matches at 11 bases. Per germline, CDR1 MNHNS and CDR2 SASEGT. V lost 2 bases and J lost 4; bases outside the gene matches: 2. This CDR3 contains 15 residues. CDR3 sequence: CASSELAGGSDTQYF. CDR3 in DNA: TGTGCCAGCAGTGAACTAGCGGGAGGTTCAGATACGCAGTATTTT.

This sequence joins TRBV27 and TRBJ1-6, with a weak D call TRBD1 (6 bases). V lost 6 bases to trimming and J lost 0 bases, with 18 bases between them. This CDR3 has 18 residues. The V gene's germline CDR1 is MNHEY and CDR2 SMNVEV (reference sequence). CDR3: CASRFLGGLLSYNSPLHF. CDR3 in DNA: TGTGCCAGCAGATTCTTGGGGGGGCTCCTCTCCTATAATTCACCCCTCCACTTT.

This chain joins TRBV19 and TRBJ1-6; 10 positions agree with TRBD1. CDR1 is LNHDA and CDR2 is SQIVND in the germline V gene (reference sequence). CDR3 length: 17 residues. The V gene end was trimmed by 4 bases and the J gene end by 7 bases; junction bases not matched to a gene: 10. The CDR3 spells CASSTTMDRGRNSPLHF. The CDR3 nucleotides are TGTGCCAGTAGTACCACCATGGACAGGGGGAGAAATTCACCCCTCCACTTT.

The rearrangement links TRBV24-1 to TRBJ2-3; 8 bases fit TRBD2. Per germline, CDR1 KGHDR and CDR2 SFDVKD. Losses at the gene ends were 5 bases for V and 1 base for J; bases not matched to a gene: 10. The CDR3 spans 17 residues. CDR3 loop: CATSVESGRRGTDTQYF. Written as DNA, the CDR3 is TGTGCCACCAGTGTCGAGAGCGGGAGAAGGGGCACAGATACGCAGTATTTT.

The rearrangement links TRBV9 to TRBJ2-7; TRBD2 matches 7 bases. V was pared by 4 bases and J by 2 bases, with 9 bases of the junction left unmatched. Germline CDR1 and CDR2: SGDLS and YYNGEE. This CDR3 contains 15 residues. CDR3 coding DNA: TGTGCCAGCAGCCTGGGGGGGGACGGACCCTACGAGCAGTACTTC. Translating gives CASSLGGDGPYEQYF.

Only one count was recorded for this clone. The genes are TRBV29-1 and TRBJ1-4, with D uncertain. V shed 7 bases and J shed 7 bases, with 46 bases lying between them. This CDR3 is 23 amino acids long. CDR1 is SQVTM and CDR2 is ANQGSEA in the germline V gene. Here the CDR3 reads CSAESVGGGEFLMQPLLGEKLFF. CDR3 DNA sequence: TGCAGCGCTGAGAGTGTTGGCGGCGGCGAATTTTTGATGCAGCCCTTACTAGGTGAAAAACTGTTTTTT.

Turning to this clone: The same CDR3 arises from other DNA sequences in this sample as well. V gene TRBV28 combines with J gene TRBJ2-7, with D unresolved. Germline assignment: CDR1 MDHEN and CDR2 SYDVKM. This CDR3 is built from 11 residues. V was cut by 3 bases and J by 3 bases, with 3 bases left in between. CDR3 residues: CASSFYYEQYF. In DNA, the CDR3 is TGTGCCAGCAGTTTTTACTACGAGCAGTACTTC.

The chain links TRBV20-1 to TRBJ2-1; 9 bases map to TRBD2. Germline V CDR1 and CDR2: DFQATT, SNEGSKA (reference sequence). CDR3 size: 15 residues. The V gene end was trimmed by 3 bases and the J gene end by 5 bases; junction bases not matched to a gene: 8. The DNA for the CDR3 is TGCAGTGCTAGTCTCGCGGGAGGGCGCGACAATGAGCAGTTCTTC. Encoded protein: CSASLAGGRDNEQFF.